This entry describes one TCR gamma chain. This clone was picked up a small number of times. This receptor's antigen is unknown. There are no base qualities to consult, and no much larger clone falls within one base. This sample stems from a study of intestinal T cells in coeliac disease (dated by TCRdb to the early 2020s). As for the study more broadly: In the TRG cohort, coeliac patients were much younger than controls, with a mean age of 16.0 years compared with 45 to 70 years. Duodenal biopsies from around 35 coeliac disease patients and 21 non-coeliac controls made up a second, larger TCR-gamma (TRG) cohort. The TCR-delta (TRD) cohort included duodenal biopsies from some eleven coeliac disease patients and some eleven non-coeliac controls. General study outcomes and caveats: FFPE-derived DNA was found to be relatively degraded, and loss of a proportion of TCR sequences in each sample was likely caused by this degradation. Repeated CDR3 amino acid sequences could not be distinguished from PCR duplicates. Clustering based on TRG put most of the roughly 54 biopsies (roughly 94%) in the right class, and the reported leave-one-out accuracy was around 90%. All 20 or so biopsies in training were correctly classified by TRD kmer-based clustering, and a leave-one-out accuracy of less than 95% was reported. A significant age difference was observed between coeliac and control groups, although significant classification was not yielded by an age-split analysis.

The library was obtained by multiplex PCR. TCRdb lists the instrument as Ion Torrent PGM. TRG repertoires were amplified from 150 to 200 ng of biopsy DNA with the LymphoTrack kit, in which Illumina adapters are carried by the primers. TRG amplicons were purified using AMPure XP beads, were quantified on a 2100 Bioanalyzer, and were pooled equimolarly. Sequencing of TRG libraries was performed on an Ion PGM instrument. The published analysis was carried out like this. FastX removed reads in which more than 10% of nucleotides fell below the per-patient third-quartile quality score. IMGT/HighV-QUEST was used to align reads in order to assign V, D and J genes, locate CDR3 regions and judge functionality. After the sequences were translated into amino acids, every sequence predicted to be non-functional was thrown out. CDR3s were split into kmers, with and without positional annotation; kmer frequencies underwent PCA, and samples were clustered using all 1023 combinations of PCs 1-10. Leave-one-out cross-validation was used to validate the classification, with parameters re-optimised on the remaining samples in each round. Using the vegan R package, Shannon diversity was calculated from repeated random subsamples whose size matched the lowest read count. With CATT, TCRdb called clones again from the public reads; duplicate DNA rows were later joined. TCRdb's processing, not the authors', yielded these V and J calls. The sample has roughly 1,300 gamma-chain clones on record, about 40% of them singletons. Clones ranked in the top ten supply approximately 14% of the sample.

Germline trimming: 8 bases from V, 3 bases from J; junction bases outside gene matches: 3. In the germline V gene, CDR1 corresponds to VENAVY and CDR2 to YDSYNSRV. Reading from cysteine to phenylalanine, the CDR3 counts 12 amino acids. CDR3 DNA is the only sequence kept; it has 36 bases, read in frame from the first base. Genomic DNA was extracted with the QIAamp DNA FFPE tissue kit from ten 5-um FFPE scrolls per case. Fully anonymised formalin-fixed paraffin-embedded duodenal biopsies surplus to diagnostic needs were used to test TCR repertoire-based classification of coeliac disease. The TCR was taken from a human donor with celiac disease. In this chain, TRGV8 is recombined with TRGJP1. Material for sequencing was a duodenal biopsy. The DNA is as follows: TGTGCCACCTCAGCCACTGGTTGGTTCAAGATATTT. Its protein is CATSATGWFKIF.